Listed here is a single T cell receptor (beta chain). This clonotype turned up a few times. The specificity of this receptor is unknown. Base qualities were left out, and no much larger clone turns up one base away. The method behind the library was PCR. The data were produced on an Illumina HiSeq 2500. TCR libraries were prepared with molecular barcoding, using unique molecular identifiers to normalize TCRbeta repertoire quantification. TCRdb cleaned the public reads at Q25 with fastp, built clones with MiXCR and kept in-frame beta chains. Entries are consolidated by CDR3 protein sequence, retaining the most common genes and DNA. The sample table lists some 600,000 distinct CDR3 sequences, approximately 16% of them with a count of one. Of the sample, 1.1% is held by the ten largest clones. The sample originates from a study of T-cell reconstitution after alpha-beta-depleted transplantation in children (dated by TCRdb to between 2015 and 2016). Background on the whole study: The study quantitatively tracked T-cell immune reconstitution after TCRalphabeta/CD19-depleted allogeneic hematopoietic cell transplantation in children using TCR repertoire profiling.

V is clipped by 2 bases and J by 13 bases, and the sequence between their germline boundaries is 15 bases long. The CDR1 and CDR2 encoded by the germline V gene are SGHDN and FVKESK. Inclusive of the bounding cysteine and phenylalanine, the CDR3 is 12 residues long. The sequence is cut down to CDR3 DNA, 36 bases in frame from base 1. The material was PBMCs from the stem cell graft donor, obtained from the stem cell graft. This receptor was obtained from a human donor who donated a stem cell graft to a child with acute myeloid leukemia. Here the chain combines TRBV14 and TRBJ2-7; D gene: possibly TRBD1, on 6 matching bases. The CDR3 reads as follows: CASSQSWDKRYF. The sequence in DNA is TGTGCCAGCAGCCAATCTTGGGACAAACGATACTTC.